A single sample is the source of the 32 T cell receptor beta chains below, sequenced in a study of cytomegalovirus exposure and HLA in healthy donors. In the PCR, 60 Vbeta and 13 Jbeta primers were used. This table comes from immunoSEQ multiplex PCR, and its TCRdb copy is limited to in-frame clones, with some not included. The sample has about 130,000 clones; 65% to 90% are singletons. The sequencing sample was made of PBMCs. The receptors shown here come from a girl aged 2-10 years in good health and CMV-seronegative.

The V call is TRBV6-1, the J call TRBJ2-1; 9 nucleotides agree with TRBD2. From germline, CDR1 is MNHNS and CDR2 SASEGT. The junction had 6 bases not matched to a gene; V was cut back by 2 bases and J by 4 bases. This CDR3 is 16 amino acids long. The CDR3, as DNA: TGTGCCAGCAGTGAACAACTAGCGGGTCAGTACAATGAGCAGTTCTTC. Translating gives CASSEQLAGQYNEQFF.

The chain couples TRBV15 to TRBJ2-7; 7 bases map to TRBD1. The CDR3 sequence is 15 residues long. V shed 1 base, J shed 6 bases, and the junction held 9 bases outside the gene matches. CDR1 is LNHNV and CDR2 is YYDKDF in the germline V gene (reference sequence). The CDR3 DNA reads as TGTGCCACCAGCAGAGGGGACAGCCATTTAGGCGAGCAGTACTTC. Amino acid sequence: CATSRGDSHLGEQYF.

The chain employs TRBV7-3 and TRBJ2-3; 14 bases agree with TRBD2. The CDR3 spans 15 residues. Germline V CDR1 and CDR2: SGHTA, FQGTGA. The V segment lost 5 bases and the J segment 7 bases; nucleotides outside the gene matches: 5. This CDR3 reads CASSVGLAGAHTQYF. For the CDR3, the DNA is TGTGCCAGCAGCGTGGGACTAGCGGGGGCCCATACGCAGTATTTT.

This chain joins TRBV27 and TRBJ2-7; tentative D call: TRBD2 (6 bases). CDR1 is MNHEY, CDR2 SMNVEV, per germline (reference sequence). The CDR3 contains 13 residues. The germline V and J ends were trimmed by 7 bases and 6 bases, with 16 bases remaining between them. As DNA, the CDR3 is TGTGCCAGCACTGGGGAGGTTCGTTGCGAGCAGTACTTC. It translates to CASTGEVRCEQYF.

This CDR3 reads CASSSSGLNNEQFF. The CDR3 nucleotides are TGTGCCAGCAGCTCTTCCGGACTCAACAATGAGCAGTTCTTC. The rearrangement links TRBV7-9 to TRBJ2-1, with D possibly being TRBD2 (5 bases). The CDR3 length is 14 residues. V was shortened by 4 bases and J by 5 bases, with 12 bases between the two germline ends. Germline V lookup: CDR1 SEHNR, CDR2 FQNEAQ (reference sequence).

The rearrangement links TRBV7-9 to TRBJ2-3; 7 nucleotides align to TRBD2. With V trimmed by 5 bases and J by 2 bases, 16 bases remained unmatched. The CDR3 sequence is 18 residues long. Germline lookup yields CDR1 SEHNR and CDR2 FQNEAQ (reference sequence). CDR3: CASSPPIGAGWSTDTQYF. In DNA form, the CDR3 reads TGTGCCAGCAGCCCCCCCATAGGAGCGGGGTGGTCCACAGATACGCAGTATTTT.

This clone was observed a handful of times. J is TRBJ1-1 and V is TRBV7-9, with a tentative D call TRBD1 (6 bases). V was cut by 5 bases and J by 4 bases, with 8 bases left in between. Germline CDR1 and CDR2: SEHNR and FQNEAQ (reference sequence). The CDR3 extends over 12 amino acids. CDR3 residues: CASSQGITEAFF. CDR3 DNA: TGTGCCAGCAGCCAGGGGATCACTGAAGCTTTCTTT.

The gene calls are TRBV7-2 and TRBJ2-7; TRBD2 agrees at 8 bases. CDR1 is SGHTA and CDR2 is FQGNSA in the germline V gene. V shed 4 bases, J shed 2 bases, and the junction held 4 bases outside the gene matches. The CDR3 sequence is 14 residues long. Here the CDR3 reads CASSSLAGTYEQYF. DNA for the CDR3: TGTGCCAGCAGCTCCCTAGCGGGTACCTACGAGCAGTACTTC.

The V gene is TRBV27, the J gene TRBJ2-1, with 9 bases aligning to TRBD2. The germline V gene has CDR1 MNHEY and CDR2 SMNVEV (reference sequence). The ends lost 6 bases at V and 3 bases at J; junction bases unmatched: 15. The CDR3 has 18 residues. The CDR3 sequence is CASSTRPGWREGYNEQFF. Here the CDR3 DNA reads TGTGCCAGCAGCACTCGCCCGGGTTGGCGGGAGGGCTACAATGAGCAGTTCTTC.

V usage is TRBV19 and J usage is TRBJ2-6, with D perhaps TRBD2 (7 bases). The CDR3 length is 14 residues. Germline V gene lookup returns CDR1 LNHDA and CDR2 SQIVND (reference sequence). Trimming pared 3 bases from V and 11 bases from J, leaving 14 bases between. The CDR3, as DNA: TGTGCCAGTAGTATTGGGAGGGGGTCAGACGTCCTGACTTTC. This encodes CASSIGRGSDVLTF.

On this clone itself: Without the conserved terminal phenylalanine or tryptophan, this CDR3 likely stems from a read error. The chain joins TRBV6-1 to TRBJ1-1, with a weak D call TRBD1 (6 bases). CDR1 is MNHNS, CDR2 SASEGT, per germline. CDR3 length: 14 residues. Trimming shortened V by 5 bases and J by 6 bases, and 16 bases separated the two germline ends. In nucleotides, the CDR3 is TGTGCCAGCAGTAATGTCCCGGGACAATCTGAAGCTTTCGTT. It translates to CASSNVPGQSEAFV.

This rearrangement joins TRBV30 to TRBJ2-1, with D maybe TRBD1 (6 bases). The CDR3 is 12 amino acids. The germline CDR1 and CDR2 sequences are GTSNPN and SVGIG (reference sequence). V lost 4 bases, J lost 10 bases, and 14 bases lay in between. The CDR3 is CAWNRVEREQFF. CDR3 bases: TGTGCCTGGAACAGGGTAGAAAGGGAGCAGTTCTTC.

V gene TRBV6-5 combines with J gene TRBJ2-2; the D is unclear. This CDR3 contains 13 residues. V was trimmed by 2 bases and J by 7 bases, leaving 8 bases between them. Germline lookup yields CDR1 MNHEY and CDR2 SVGAGI. The CDR3 sequence is CASSYSEVGELFF. The DNA of the CDR3 is TGTGCCAGCAGTTACAGTGAGGTCGGGGAGCTGTTTTTT.

The CDR3 loop reads CASSVDLAGGGEQFF. Here the CDR3 DNA reads TGTGCCAGCAGCGTAGATCTAGCGGGAGGCGGTGAGCAGTTCTTC. The rearrangement joins TRBV9 to TRBJ2-1; 11 nucleotides align to TRBD2. The CDR3 runs 15 residues. Trimming at V came to 0 bases and at J to 9 bases, leaving 5 bases not matched to a gene. Per the germline V gene, CDR1 is SGDLS and CDR2 is YYNGEE.

This clone was seen just once. The chain joins TRBV19 to TRBJ1-5; 12 nucleotides line up with TRBD1. The CDR3 length is 15 residues. Germline-derived CDR1 and CDR2 are LNHDA and SQIVND (reference sequence). V gave up 6 bases and J gave up 4 bases; unmatched junction bases: 4. CDR3 region: CASSRDRGLNQPQHF. For the CDR3, the DNA is TGTGCCAGTAGCCGGGACAGGGGGCTTAATCAGCCCCAGCATTTT. The variable domain in full, completed from reference TRBV19 and TRBJ1-5, reads DGGITQSPKYLFRKEGQNVTLSCEQNLNHDAMYWYRQDPGQGLRLIYYSQIVNDFQKGDIAEGYSVSREKKESFPLTVTSAQKNPTAFYLCASSRDRGLNQPQHFGDGTRLSIL.

V usage is TRBV4-3 and J usage is TRBJ2-1; 14 bases align to TRBD2. The CDR3 covers 19 residues. Germline CDR1 is LGHNA and CDR2 is YSLEER. V lost 1 base, J lost 0 bases, and 5 bases stayed unmatched. DNA for the CDR3: TGCGCCAGCAGCCAAGTGACTAGCGGGGGGGTGAGCTCCTACAATGAGCAGTTCTTC. Translation: CASSQVTSGGVSSYNEQFF.

This chain links TRBV9 with TRBJ1-1; D may be TRBD1 (6 bases). Germline CDR1 SGDLS, CDR2 YYNGEE. The CDR3 loop spans 14 amino acids. V was cut by 0 bases and J by 5 bases, with 11 bases left in between. CDR3 coding DNA: TGTGCCAGCAGCGTAGTACAGGGAGGGACTGAAGCTTTCTTT. It encodes CASSVVQGGTEAFF.

The genes are TRBV4-1 and TRBJ2-1; 10 nucleotides line up with TRBD1. With V trimmed by 2 bases and J by 9 bases, 10 bases remained unmatched. This CDR3 has 16 amino acids. CDR1 and CDR2 (germline): MGHRA, YSYEKL. The CDR3 sequence is CASSQFLGQGMSEQFF. The CDR3 DNA follows: TGCGCCAGCAGCCAATTTCTGGGACAGGGGATGTCTGAGCAGTTCTTC.

This chain's CDR3 is CASSDRYNEQFF. For the CDR3, the DNA is TGTGCCAGCAGTGATCGGTACAATGAGCAGTTCTTC. V usage is TRBV2 and J usage is TRBJ2-1; D uncertain. V was shortened by 3 bases and J by 4 bases, with 4 bases between the two germline ends. The CDR3 has 12 residues. Germline V gives CDR1 SNHLY, CDR2 FYNNEI.

V and J are TRBV30 and TRBJ2-5, with TRBD1 matching 10 bases. The trim removed 8 bases at V and 4 bases at J, leaving 7 bases unmatched. Germline V gives CDR1 GTSNPN, CDR2 SVGIG (reference sequence). The CDR3 extends over 13 amino acids. In nucleotides, the CDR3 is TGTGCCGGAGGACAGGGGGTTTTAGAGACCCAGTACTTC. It is translated as CAGGQGVLETQYF.

This clone was seen a few times. V gene TRBV7-3 combines with J gene TRBJ1-2, with 8 bases lining up with TRBD1. Germline V gene lookup returns CDR1 SGHTA and CDR2 FQGTGA. The CDR3 is made up of 16 amino acids. Unmatched junction bases numbered 13, after V lost 4 bases and J lost 6 bases. CDR3 loop: CASSSSGTGSRHGYTF. CDR3 coding DNA: TGTGCCAGCAGCTCCTCCGGGACAGGATCTAGGCATGGCTACACCTTC. Combining the CDR3 with reference TRBV7-3 and TRBJ1-2 gives the whole variable domain GAGVSQTPSNKVTEKGKYVELRCDPISGHTALYWYRQSLGQGPEFLIYFQGTGAADDSGLPNDRFFAVRPEGSVSTLKIQRTERGDSAVYLCASSSSGTGSRHGYTFGSGTRLTVV.

The CDR3 reads CASSAGDSRDEKLFF. CDR3 coding DNA: TGTGCCAGCAGCGCCGGGGACAGTCGAGATGAAAAACTGTTTTTT. The V gene is TRBV7-9, the J gene TRBJ1-4; 7 nucleotides line up with TRBD1. Germline V gene lookup returns CDR1 SEHNR and CDR2 FQNEAQ (reference sequence). This CDR3 is built from 15 residues. J was trimmed by 6 bases and V by 5 bases; bases with no gene match: 9.

The chain carries TRBV9 and TRBJ2-3; 9 nucleotides line up with TRBD1. Germline V lookup: CDR1 SGDLS, CDR2 YYNGEE. V shed 4 bases and J 7 bases; nucleotides not matched to a gene: 7. The CDR3 spans 14 residues. The CDR3: CASSSGTGSYTQYF. In nucleotides, the CDR3 is TGTGCCAGCAGCTCCGGGACAGGGAGTTATACGCAGTATTTT.

This clone was seen a few times. The chain has TRBV5-4 and TRBJ1-1; a weak D match, TRBD1 (5 bases). Germline V gene sequence: CDR1 SGHNT, CDR2 YYREEE (reference sequence). This CDR3 region has 15 residues. Trimming removed 0 bases at V and 0 bases at J, with 9 bases between. The CDR3 here is CASSLGTGMNTEAFF. In DNA, the CDR3 is TGTGCCAGCAGCTTGGGCACAGGTATGAACACTGAAGCTTTCTTT.

CDR3 region: CSVEVGQGASEQYF. For the CDR3, the DNA is TGCAGCGTTGAAGTAGGACAGGGGGCATCCGAGCAGTACTTC. The J gene is TRBJ2-7, the V gene TRBV29-1; 11 bases line up with TRBD1. The CDR3 consists of 14 residues. V shed 1 base and J 6 bases; nucleotides not matched to a gene: 5. From germline, CDR1 is SQVTM and CDR2 ANQGSEA.

The chain carries TRBV19 and TRBJ2-7; D may be TRBD2 (6 bases). V gave up 5 bases and J gave up 4 bases, with 15 bases separating them. CDR3 length: 14 amino acids. Germline CDR1 and CDR2: LNHDA and SQIVND (reference sequence). CDR3 coding DNA: TGTGCCAGTAGTCTCCGGAGGGGTCAATACGAGCAGTACTTC. Protein: CASSLRRGQYEQYF. Variable domain in full (rest from reference TRBV19 and TRBJ2-7): DGGITQSPKYLFRKEGQNVTLSCEQNLNHDAMYWYRQDPGQGLRLIYYSQIVNDFQKGDIAEGYSVSREKKESFPLTVTSAQKNPTAFYLCASSLRRGQYEQYFGPGTRLTVT.

This rearrangement joins TRBV7-3 to TRBJ1-4; 8 nucleotides align to TRBD1. The CDR3 length is 14 residues. V shed 7 bases and J 5 bases; nucleotides not matched to a gene: 6. Germline assignment: CDR1 SGHTA and CDR2 FQGTGA. The CDR3 coding sequence is TGTGCCAGCAACGAGGACAGGGAAAATGAAAAACTGTTTTTT. Translated: CASNEDRENEKLFF.

For this clone: At one boundary the junction diverges from the germline segment, which might be a read error. This sequence joins TRBV27 and TRBJ1-3, with TRBD1 matching 7 bases. The germline V gene has CDR1 MNHEY and CDR2 SMNVEV (reference sequence). This CDR3 is 15 amino acids long. CDR3 in amino acids: CASSLSTGYGNTIYF. The CDR3 DNA reads as TGTGCCAGCAGTCTATCGACAGGGTACGGAAACACCATATATTTT.

J is TRBJ1-2 and V is TRBV4-3; perhaps TRBD1 as D (6 bases). Trimming pared 4 bases from V and 1 base from J, leaving 13 bases between. Germline CDR1 and CDR2: LGHNA and YSLEER. CDR3 length equals 15 residues. The DNA of the CDR3 is TGCGCCAGCAGCCTAGGGACACCGGTTAACTATGGCTACACCTTC. It encodes CASSLGTPVNYGYTF.

The V gene is TRBV13, the J gene TRBJ2-1, with 9 bases aligning to TRBD2. J gave up 2 bases and V 5 bases, and 4 bases lay outside the gene matches. Germline V gene lookup returns CDR1 PRHDT and CDR2 FYEKMQ (reference sequence). The CDR3 has 15 amino acids. The CDR3 reads CASSPSSGAYNEQFF. DNA for the CDR3: TGTGCCAGCAGCCCGTCTAGCGGGGCCTACAATGAGCAGTTCTTC.

This chain joins TRBV7-9 and TRBJ1-2; possibly TRBD1 for D (5 bases). The V gene's germline CDR1 is SEHNR and CDR2 FQNEAQ (reference sequence). Trimming removed 6 bases from V and 1 base from J, with 9 bases in between. The CDR3 is 13 amino acids. CDR3 sequence (DNA): TGTGCCAGCAGACCTGACAGTAACTATGGCTACACCTTC. Translation gives CASRPDSNYGYTF.

This chain connects TRBV30 to TRBJ2-2, with D possibly matching TRBD2 (7 bases). In germline, CDR1 is GTSNPN, CDR2 SVGIG (reference sequence). The CDR3 sequence is 14 residues long. Trimming shortened V by 3 bases and J by 7 bases, and 15 bases separated the two germline ends. The CDR3 protein is CAWRGGLRGGELFF. The CDR3, as DNA: TGTGCCTGGAGGGGGGGGCTACGGGGCGGGGAGCTGTTTTTT.